This TCR beta chain was recovered during a study of blood T cell repertoires in COVID-19. Study at large: The United States, Italy and Spain supplied acute and convalescent COVID-19 samples. Sources were T cells, B-cell-depleted T cells, or PBMCs; the material itself was cDNA or gDNA.

As originally analysed: Reference gene primer amplification gave nucleated cell count estimates. Libraries were prepared by immunoSEQ multiplex PCR; TCRdb keeps only in-frame clonotypes and omits some of them. The V and J calls and clone size were taken over from that table, and D and trimming were inferred from the DNA. The sample lists about 180,000 clones; roughly nine tenths were seen once. The junction had 5 bases not matched to a gene; V was cut back by 0 bases and J by 6 bases. Germline V CDR1 and CDR2: LGHNA, YSLEER. The CDR3 length is 16 residues. The sequenced material came from peripheral blood. The receptor was isolated from a man aged 18 to 30 who had recovered from COVID-19. The chain employs TRBV4-3 and TRBJ2-1, with 10 bases aligning to TRBD2. The CDR3 DNA follows: TGCGCCAGCAGCCAAGAGCGAGCGGGAGGGGGCAATGAGCAGTTCTTC. Protein product: CASSQERAGGGNEQFF.